This TCR beta chain was sequenced for a study of prognosis after radiotherapy for stage I lung cancer. Study findings and constraints: Patients who developed distant metastases had lower Shannon entropy after stereotactic body radiation therapy.

The J segment lost 1 base and the V segment lost 4 bases, leaving 13 bases of the junction unmatched. The CDR3 has 17 residues. Germline-derived CDR1 and CDR2 are KGHSH and LQKENI. This clonotype was picked up many times. Its cognate antigen is unknown. Using two-round multiplex PCR, the authors amplified TCR beta CDR3 from genomic DNA. First-round PCR amplification was performed with primers specific to each TRBV and TRBJ gene. TCRdb analysed the multiplex PCR reads with MiXCR anew, one entry per CDR3 protein. Of about 14,000 distinct CDR3 sequences in the sample, about 27% were seen once. The material sequenced was PBMCs, taken before or after stereotactic body radiation therapy (not recorded which). The chain links TRBV18 to TRBJ2-7; TRBD1 agrees at 7 bases. This receptor was obtained from a donor aged 50 or older with non-small cell lung cancer. The CDR3 here is CASSQAQGQRKSYEQYF. The CDR3 DNA reads TGTGCCAGCTCACAAGCACAGGGACAGCGAAAATCCTACGAGCAGTACTTC.